Following are 22 T cell receptor beta chains from one sample sequenced in a study of shared clonotypes between healthy human individuals. The table came from immunoSEQ multiplex PCR; TCRdb's copy has only in-frame clones and leaves some out. The repertoire has roughly 1,000,000 clones, approximately 78% of them found once; the top ten carry roughly 0.65%. The specimen sequenced was memory CD4+ T cells from PBMCs. Stated subset: CD45RA-negative fraction. The receptors originated from a man younger than 30 in good health. Some clones in this sample may be carry-over from other donors' samples.

This clone appeared once. The CDR3 region is CASRPTGLAETQYF. Here the CDR3 DNA reads TGTGCCAGCAGACCGACAGGTCTAGCTGAGACCCAGTACTTC. The chain recombines TRBV28 with TRBJ2-5, with D maybe TRBD1 (6 bases). CDR3 length: 14 residues. V lost 6 bases, J lost 5 bases, and 16 bases lay in between. Germline CDR1 MDHEN, CDR2 SYDVKM.

CDR3: CASSQAGWRNTEAFF. The DNA for the CDR3 is TGCGCCAGCAGCCAGGCAGGGTGGAGGAACACTGAAGCTTTCTTT. V is TRBV5-1 and J is TRBJ1-1, with D possibly TRBD1 on 5 matching bases. The CDR3 has 15 residues. Trimming pared 4 bases from V and 1 base from J, leaving 14 bases between. Germline loops: CDR1 SGHRS, CDR2 YFSETQ.

The chain recombines TRBV30 with TRBJ1-2, with 7 bases matching TRBD1. The germline V gene encodes CDR1 GTSNPN and CDR2 SVGIG (reference sequence). The V and J ends lost 3 bases and 8 bases, in that order; junction bases with no gene match: 3. The CDR3 runs 11 residues. In nucleotides, the CDR3 is TGTGCCTGGAGCGACAGGGTGGGCTACACCTTC. Translating gives CAWSDRVGYTF.

This chain joins TRBV7-8 and TRBJ2-7; D gene uncertain. The CDR3 has 14 amino acids. V lost 7 bases to trimming and J lost 2 bases, with 15 bases between them. Germline values: CDR1 SGHVS, CDR2 FQNEAQ. For the CDR3, the DNA is TGTGCCAGCACCCCAAGTCCCGGAGCCTACGAGCAGTACTTC. It codes for CASTPSPGAYEQYF.

The chain joins TRBV4-1 to TRBJ1-2; no clear D. The CDR3 is made up of 15 amino acids. Germline-derived CDR1 and CDR2 are MGHRA and YSYEKL. The ends were cut back, 0 bases at V and 4 bases at J, with 12 bases in the middle. The CDR3 region is CASSQEAYTSYGYTF. DNA for the CDR3: TGCGCCAGCAGCCAAGAAGCTTATACATCCTATGGCTACACCTTC.

The chain couples TRBV28 to TRBJ2-1; D remains ambiguous. Between the trimmed V and J ends, which lost 7 bases and 8 bases, there was a span of 18 bases. Looked up from germline, CDR1 is MDHEN and CDR2 is SYDVKM. The CDR3 contains 14 residues. This CDR3 reads CASTPWQPPDEQFF. Here the CDR3 DNA reads TGTGCCAGCACCCCGTGGCAGCCTCCTGATGAGCAGTTCTTC.

The CDR3: CASSPPLRGGETQYF. CDR3 nucleotide sequence: TGTGCCAGCAGCCCCCCCTTACGGGGGGGAGAGACCCAGTACTTC. The chain joins TRBV7-9 to TRBJ2-5, with 8 positions matching TRBD2. Germline CDR1 and CDR2: SEHNR and FQNEAQ (reference sequence). Germline trimming cut 5 bases from V and 4 bases from J; bases unmatched to any gene: 9. This CDR3 has 15 residues.

In its sample, this clone was seen many times. This chain uses TRBV10-1 with TRBJ2-7, with D perhaps TRBD1 (5 bases). The CDR3 has 14 amino acids. V was cut by 3 bases and J by 0 bases, with 9 bases left in between. Germline loops: CDR1 WNHNN, CDR2 SYGVQD (reference sequence). CDR3 amino acids: CASSDHRSSYEQYF. DNA for the CDR3: TGCGCCAGCAGTGACCACAGGAGCTCCTACGAGCAGTACTTC.

The CDR3 DNA follows: TGTGCCAGTAGTATAGAGGGTCACTCCTACGAGCAGTACTTC. Protein product: CASSIEGHSYEQYF. This chain links TRBV19 with TRBJ2-7; D not resolved. The CDR3 runs to 14 residues. The V end lost 0 bases, the J end lost 0 bases, and 6 bases lay between the germline ends. Germline V gives CDR1 LNHDA, CDR2 SQIVND (reference sequence).

The chain is built from TRBV6-5 and TRBJ1-1, with 7 positions matching TRBD1. Germline-derived CDR1 and CDR2 are MNHEY and SVGAGI. The length of the CDR3 is 14 residues. V dropped 4 bases and J dropped 5; count of bases not matched to a gene: 7. DNA of the CDR3: TGTGCCAGCAGTTTACAAGCAGGGGGGACTGAAGCTTTCTTT. Its protein product is CASSLQAGGTEAFF.

This chain joins TRBV30 and TRBJ2-7; 9 bases are shared with TRBD1. The CDR3 has 12 amino acids. Germline CDR1 GTSNPN, CDR2 SVGIG (reference sequence). Germline trimming cut 5 bases from V and 3 bases from J; bases unmatched to any gene: 2. The CDR3 DNA reads as TGTGCCTGGGGGACAGGGAACTACGAGCAGTACTTC. It yields the protein CAWGTGNYEQYF.

This clone was detected a few times. The chain uses TRBV27 and TRBJ2-7; a weak D match, TRBD1 (5 bases). V lost 6 bases and J 6 bases, leaving 24 bases between the germline ends. Looked up from germline, CDR1 is MNHEY and CDR2 is SMNVEV (reference sequence). The CDR3 covers 16 residues. CDR3 loop: CASRSFGQGEQGEQYF. The DNA of the CDR3 is TGTGCCAGCAGATCCTTCGGGCAGGGTGAACAAGGCGAGCAGTACTTC.

This clone is a singleton in its sample. This chain links TRBV5-1 with TRBJ1-2, with D tentatively TRBD1 (5 bases). The germline V gene has CDR1 SGHRS and CDR2 YFSETQ. This CDR3 region has 16 residues. V was trimmed by 1 base and J by 4 bases, leaving 17 bases between them. The CDR3 coding sequence is TGCGCCAGCAGCTTGCAGGCACCCGGCGGGGCCTATGGCTACACCTTC. Translation gives CASSLQAPGGAYGYTF.

This clone was seen only a few times. The chain carries TRBV30 and TRBJ1-2; D is perhaps TRBD1 (6 bases). The CDR3 covers 13 residues. With 0 bases removed from V and 6 bases from J, the gap between germline ends came to 11 bases. Germline V gives CDR1 GTSNPN, CDR2 SVGIG (reference sequence). CDR3 residues: CAWSVRAGDGYTF. CDR3 in DNA: TGTGCCTGGAGTGTACGGGCAGGGGATGGCTACACCTTC.

CDR3 in DNA: TGCGCCAGCAGAATAGGGCAGGGACTGTACAATGAGCAGTTCTTC. Its protein is CASRIGQGLYNEQFF. The J gene is TRBJ2-1, the V gene TRBV5-1; D is possibly TRBD2 (6 bases). Germline CDR1 reads SGHRS; CDR2 reads YFSETQ. CDR3 length: 15 amino acids. The V gene lost 5 bases and the J gene lost 4 bases, with 16 bases spanning the gap.

The chain recombines TRBV5-4 with TRBJ2-2, with a possible D match to TRBD2 (5 bases). The germline V gene has CDR1 SGHNT and CDR2 YYREEE (reference sequence). Between the trimmed V and J ends, which lost 3 bases and 6 bases, there was a span of 12 bases. The CDR3 contains 14 residues. CDR3 DNA sequence: TGTGCCAGCAGCTCTCGGACTTTACCCGGGGAGCTGTTTTTT. Translating gives CASSSRTLPGELFF.

This clone has a handful of counts. Within the sample, other DNA sequences also encode this same CDR3. CDR3 in DNA: TGTGCCAGCAGTGAAGCGCGGGACAGGGTCTATGAGCAGTACTTC. This encodes CASSEARDRVYEQYF. This chain connects TRBV6-1 to TRBJ2-7; 9 nucleotides align to TRBD1. The germline V gene encodes CDR1 MNHNS and CDR2 SASEGT. V lost 0 bases, J lost 7 bases, and 7 bases stayed unmatched. This CDR3 comprises 15 residues.

This clone was counted ten times or more. This chain joins TRBV2 and TRBJ2-1, with unresolved D. Trimming removed 4 bases at V and 0 bases at J, with 13 bases between. Germline lookup yields CDR1 SNHLY and CDR2 FYNNEI. The CDR3 runs to 16 residues. This CDR3 is CASSAVDVVSYNEQFF. In DNA, the CDR3 is TGTGCCAGCAGTGCGGTCGATGTTGTCTCCTACAATGAGCAGTTCTTC.

This clone occurred many times. At the DNA level, this CDR3 is encoded by other sequences in the same sample as well. This rearrangement joins TRBV9 to TRBJ1-3, with D uncertain. The CDR3 sequence is 14 residues long. The germline V gene has CDR1 SGDLS and CDR2 YYNGEE. V dropped 0 bases and J dropped 4 bases, with 8 bases sitting between them. CDR3 protein: CASSVAGFGNTIYF. The CDR3, as DNA: TGTGCCAGCAGCGTAGCTGGGTTCGGAAACACCATATATTTT. Complete variable domain (other parts from reference TRBV9 and TRBJ1-3): DSGVTQTPKHLITATGQRVTLRCSPRSGDLSVYWYQQSLDQGLQFLIQYYNGEERAKGNILERFSAQQFPDLHSELNLSSLELGDSALYFCASSVAGFGNTIYFGEGSWLTVV.

Only a few counts were recorded for this clone. The CDR3 region has the DNA TGTGCCAGCAGCCCCCCCGTGGGGCGGACTCCTACGAGGCAGTACTTC. It yields the protein CASSPPVGRTPTRQYF. This chain connects TRBV7-2 to TRBJ2-7, with D possibly called TRBD1 or TRBD2 (5 bases each). The CDR3 is 16 amino acids. Germline loops: CDR1 SGHTA, CDR2 FQGNSA. V gave up 5 bases and J gave up 9 bases, with 26 bases separating them. Full variable domain (rest looked up from reference TRBV7-2 and TRBJ2-7): GAGVSQSPSNKVTEKGKDVELRCDPISGHTALYWYRQSLGQGLEFLIYFQGNSAPDKSGLPSDRFSAERTGGSVSTLTIQRTQQEDSAVYLCASSPPVGRTPTRQYFGPGTRLTVT.

This chain connects TRBV28 to TRBJ2-1; 10 bases map to TRBD2. The germline CDR1 and CDR2 sequences are MDHEN and SYDVKM. There are 15 residues in the CDR3. After removal of 8 bases from V and 10 bases from J, the junction contained 14 bases not matched to a gene. CDR3 protein: CASQKTGTSDGEQFF. The CDR3 DNA reads TGTGCCAGCCAAAAAACCGGGACTAGCGATGGCGAGCAGTTCTTC.

Here the CDR3 reads CAWSLGRGEKLFF. CDR3 DNA: TGTGCCTGGAGTCTGGGCAGGGGGGAAAAACTGTTTTTT. V usage is TRBV30 and J usage is TRBJ1-4; 7 bases match TRBD1. The CDR3 sequence is 13 residues long. With 2 bases clipped from V and 8 bases from J, the junction kept 5 bases outside the gene matches. Looked up from germline, CDR1 is GTSNPN and CDR2 is SVGIG (reference sequence).